This TCR beta chain was sequenced in a study of OX40 agonist ivuxolimab in advanced cancers. Study-wide results and caveats: The work left the antigen specificity of expanded peripheral T cells undetermined. Among the lowest peripheral clonal expansion occurred in 0.1-3.0 mg/kg partial responders.

This table comes from immunoSEQ multiplex PCR, and its TCRdb copy is limited to in-frame clones, with some not included. The profile shows some 77,000 clones, around 90% of them singletons. The V and J ends lost 2 bases and 8 bases respectively, with 11 bases between them. Looked up from germline, CDR1 is SNHLY and CDR2 is FYNNEI. The CDR3 sequence is 13 residues long. With regard to this clone: Its antigen remains unidentified.

The chain employs TRBV2 and TRBJ2-3; the D is unclear. The sample was CD4+ or CD8+ T cells sorted from blood, taken in a trial of the OX40 agonist ivuxolimab. The receptor's source is an adult with an advanced solid tumor such as melanoma, head and neck, liver or kidney cancer. The CDR3 DNA reads as TGTGCCAGCAGTGAATACCGACCCAGTACGCAGTATTTT. It is translated as CASSEYRPSTQYF.